The TCR beta chain under discussion was sequenced for a study of T-cell reconstitution after alpha-beta-depleted transplantation in children (dated by TCRdb to about 2016). For the study in its entirety: T-cell immune reconstitution after TCRalphabeta/CD19-depleted allogeneic hematopoietic cell transplantation in children was quantitatively tracked in the study by means of TCR repertoire profiling.

There are 15 amino acids in the CDR3, from cysteine to phenylalanine inclusive. Only the CDR3 region is kept as DNA, spanning 45 bases read in frame from base 1. CDR1 and CDR2, per the germline V gene, are SGHTA and FQGNSA. After removal of 1 base from V and 2 bases from J, the junction retains 2 bases not matched to a gene. Library method: PCR. Instrument on record: Illumina HiSeq 2500. To normalize quantification of the TCRbeta repertoire, the TCR libraries were built with molecular barcoding that relied on unique molecular identifiers. TCRdb reprocessing: public reads trimmed at Q25 with fastp, clones called with MiXCR, in-frame beta chains kept. A single entry per CDR3 protein holds the most common genes and DNA from its merged rows. The sample data list 500,000 to 600,000 distinct CDR3 sequences, and approximately 29% of these were observed just once. The ten largest clones capture approximately 2.3% of the sample.

This clonotype was seen a handful of times. Its antigen remains unidentified. It has no much larger one-base neighbor in the sample; base qualities were not kept. This TCR was sampled from a human donor who donated a stem cell graft to a child with aplastic anemia. This material consisted of PBMCs from the stem cell graft donor, taken from the stem cell graft. The rearrangement combines TRBV7-2 with TRBJ2-3, with 8 bases in between that match TRBD2. The CDR3 region: CASSLDGRATDTQYF. The bases read TGTGCCAGCAGCTTAGACGGGAGGGCCACAGATACGCAGTATTTT.